Presented here are 24 T cell receptor beta chains from one specimen sequenced in a study of cytomegalovirus exposure and HLA in healthy donors. Only in-frame clones appear in the TCRdb table, and some are missing; sequencing was by immunoSEQ multiplex PCR. The repertoire includes about 50,000 clones, 90% to 95% of them detected once, and about 1.8% sits in the top ten. Input material: PBMCs. These TCRs come from a woman under 30 in good health and CMV-seropositive.

The rearrangement links TRBV19 to TRBJ2-7; a weak D match, TRBD2 (6 bases). Trimming cost V 0 bases and J 0 bases, with 6 bases left between them. Germline loops: CDR1 LNHDA, CDR2 SQIVND (reference sequence). This CDR3 spans 14 amino acids. The CDR3 loop is CASSIDGSSYEQYF. The CDR3 DNA follows: TGTGCCAGTAGTATAGACGGGAGCTCCTACGAGCAGTACTTC.

V is TRBV4-3 and J is TRBJ2-7; D gene uncertain. The CDR3 extends over 14 amino acids. Germline lookup yields CDR1 LGHNA and CDR2 YSLEER. V gave up 0 bases and J gave up 3 bases, with 9 bases separating them. The CDR3 DNA reads as TGCGCCAGCAGCCAAGAGTGGCAGATCTACGAGCAGTACTTC. It is translated as CASSQEWQIYEQYF.

The V and J genes are TRBV29-1 and TRBJ1-2; D uncertain. V dropped 4 bases and J dropped 4 bases, with 7 bases sitting between them. The germline V gene encodes CDR1 SQVTM and CDR2 ANQGSEA. CDR3 length: 11 amino acids. The CDR3 reads CSVVEVYGYTF. The CDR3 nucleotides are TGCAGCGTTGTGGAGGTCTATGGCTACACCTTC.

The chain links TRBV14 to TRBJ2-1; 9 nucleotides align to TRBD1. J gave up 15 bases and V 3 bases, and 6 bases lay outside the gene matches. The CDR3 is made up of 12 amino acids. Germline lookup yields CDR1 SGHDN and CDR2 FVKESK. In DNA form, the CDR3 reads TGTGCCAGCAGCCATGGGACAGGGAGGCTGTTCTTC. The encoded protein is CASSHGTGRLFF.

This clone was counted a single time. The rearrangement uses TRBV6-4 and TRBJ2-3, with unresolved D. V lost 4 bases and J 2 bases, leaving 4 bases between the germline ends. The CDR3 contains 12 residues. Per the germline V gene, CDR1 is MRHNA and CDR2 is SNTAGT. This chain's CDR3 is CASSALTDTQYF. The CDR3 DNA reads TGTGCCAGCAGTGCCCTCACAGATACGCAGTATTTT.

The gene calls are TRBV27 and TRBJ1-2; D perhaps matches TRBD1 (5 bases). There are 11 residues in the CDR3. With 8 bases removed from V and 8 bases from J, the gap between germline ends came to 12 bases. Germline-derived CDR1 and CDR2 are MNHEY and SMNVEV (reference sequence). The CDR3 spells CASYGHFGYTF. In nucleotides, the CDR3 is TGTGCCAGCTACGGACATTTCGGCTACACCTTC.

The V and J genes are TRBV5-3 and TRBJ2-7, with D perhaps matching TRBD2 (5 bases). TRBV5-3 is an ORF, and what it does is uncertain. The CDR3 is 17 amino acids. The ends were cut back, 3 bases at V and 3 bases at J, with 22 bases in the middle. In DNA, the CDR3 is TGTGCCAGAAGCTCCTCTTTCGGGGTTCGTCCGCTCTACGAGCAGTACTTC. It codes for CARSSSFGVRPLYEQYF.

The J gene is TRBJ2-5, the V gene TRBV7-7; 15 bases agree with TRBD2. This CDR3 comprises 17 residues. The junction had 2 bases not matched to a gene; V was cut back by 1 base and J by 2 bases. Germline V gene data show CDR1 as SSHAT and CDR2 as FNYEAQ (reference sequence). The CDR3 region is CASSLVGLAGGQETQYF. The CDR3 nucleotides read TGTGCCAGCAGCTTAGTAGGACTAGCGGGGGGGCAAGAGACCCAGTACTTC.

The J gene is TRBJ2-3, the V gene TRBV2; perhaps TRBD2 as D (6 bases). CDR1 and CDR2 from the germline V gene are SNHLY and FYNNEI. This CDR3 is 13 amino acids long. V was trimmed by 3 bases and J by 3 bases, leaving 7 bases between them. Here the CDR3 reads CASSEEGTDTQYF. The CDR3 DNA follows: TGTGCCAGCAGTGAGGAGGGAACAGATACGCAGTATTTT.

This chain uses TRBV18 with TRBJ2-1; D unresolved. CDR3 length: 15 amino acids. Germline CDR1 is KGHSH and CDR2 is LQKENI. Trimming pared 3 bases from V and 0 bases from J, leaving 9 bases between. In nucleotides, the CDR3 is TGTGCCAGCTCACCCCGACTTAGCTCCTACAATGAGCAGTTCTTC. This codes for CASSPRLSSYNEQFF.

This clone was observed once. The V call is TRBV7-9, the J call TRBJ2-3; D unresolved. In germline, CDR1 is SEHNR, CDR2 FQNEAQ (reference sequence). The CDR3 sequence is 14 residues long. Trimming stripped 1 base from V and 7 bases from J, with 12 bases between. CDR3 in DNA: TGTGCCAGCAGCTTAGTGACAAATCGGAATACGCAGTATTTT. Its protein product is CASSLVTNRNTQYF.

The chain carries TRBV15 and TRBJ2-7, with D unclear. The V end was cut by 7 bases, the J end by 2 bases, with 9 bases between. The CDR3 consists of 12 residues. Germline V gives CDR1 LNHNV, CDR2 YYDKDF (reference sequence). CDR3 sequence: CATMSPTYEQYF. In DNA, the CDR3 is TGTGCCACCATGAGTCCTACCTACGAGCAGTACTTC.

The gene calls are TRBV4-1 and TRBJ2-5, with D uncertain. The CDR3 length is 17 residues. Germline V lookup: CDR1 MGHRA, CDR2 YSYEKL. V was pared by 0 bases and J by 3 bases, with 17 bases between. In nucleotides, the CDR3 is TGCGCCAGCAGCCAAGATAACACGCCGGGTCCCGAAGAGACCCAGTACTTC. It is translated as CASSQDNTPGPEETQYF.

The chain joins TRBV2 to TRBJ1-2; no clear D. Germline-derived CDR1 and CDR2 are SNHLY and FYNNEI. Deletions cut 4 bases from V and 6 bases from J, with 9 bases between. The CDR3 covers 12 residues. The CDR3 protein is CASSGDRDGYTF. As DNA, the CDR3 is TGTGCCAGCAGTGGTGATAGAGATGGCTACACCTTC.

V and J are TRBV13 and TRBJ1-2; D is unresolved. V was cut by 4 bases and J by 5 bases, with 14 bases left in between. The CDR3 loop spans 14 amino acids. Germline assignment: CDR1 PRHDT and CDR2 FYEKMQ (reference sequence). This CDR3 is CASSSSLAGYGYTF. CDR3 in DNA: TGTGCCAGCAGCTCCAGTCTGGCGGGTTATGGCTACACCTTC. Full variable domain (rest looked up from reference TRBV13 and TRBJ1-2): AAGVIQSPRHLIKEKRETATLKCYPIPRHDTVYWYQQGPGQDPQFLISFYEKMQSDKGSIPDRFSAQQFSDYHSELNMSSLELGDSALYFCASSSSLAGYGYTFGSGTRLTVV.

The chain links TRBV11-2 to TRBJ2-1, with 7 nucleotides matching TRBD1. Per germline, CDR1 SGHAT and CDR2 FQNNGV. Trimming at V came to 5 bases and at J to 8 bases, leaving 6 bases not matched to a gene. The CDR3 contains 13 residues. CDR3: CASSNIQGHEQFF. In DNA, the CDR3 is TGTGCCAGCAGCAATATACAGGGGCATGAGCAGTTCTTC.

V is TRBV5-4 and J is TRBJ2-1; D might be TRBD2 (6 bases). CDR1 and CDR2 (germline): SGHNT, YYREEE (reference sequence). This CDR3 is 14 amino acids long. V shed 4 bases and J shed 6 bases, with 14 bases lying between them. In DNA form, the CDR3 reads TGTGCCAGCAGCGCCGTACTAGCCGGCAATGAGCAGTTCTTC. Its translation: CASSAVLAGNEQFF.

This clone was observed a single time. V gene TRBV13 combines with J gene TRBJ1-1; possibly TRBD1 for D (5 bases). The V gene's germline CDR1 is PRHDT and CDR2 FYEKMQ (reference sequence). The germline V and J ends were trimmed by 2 bases and 0 bases, with 10 bases remaining between them. The CDR3 totals 15 residues. CDR3 sequence reads: CASSLSGNMNTEAFF. The CDR3 DNA is TGTGCCAGCAGCTTATCAGGGAACATGAACACTGAAGCTTTCTTT.

The V gene is TRBV6-1, the J gene TRBJ2-1, with TRBD2 matching over 8 bases. The V gene end was trimmed by 1 base and the J gene end by 2 bases; junction bases not matched to a gene: 7. The CDR3 loop spans 17 amino acids. From germline, CDR1 is MNHNS and CDR2 SASEGT. CDR3 sequence reads: CASSEVLAGGPYNEQFF. CDR3 in DNA: TGTGCCAGCAGTGAAGTGCTGGCGGGGGGACCCTACAATGAGCAGTTCTTC.

The V and J genes are TRBV28 and TRBJ1-4, with D unclear. The CDR3 length is 14 residues. The V and J ends lost 1 base and 4 bases respectively, with 7 bases between them. Germline CDR1 reads MDHEN; CDR2 reads SYDVKM. In DNA, the CDR3 is TGTGCCAGCAGTTTATTCGGGAATAATGAAAAACTGTTTTTT. The encoded protein is CASSLFGNNEKLFF. Full variable domain (missing parts from reference TRBV28 and TRBJ1-4): DVKVTQSSRYLVKRTGEKVFLECVQDMDHENMFWYRQDPGLGLRLIYFSYDVKMKEKGDIPEGYSVSREKKERFSLILESASTNQTSMYLCASSLFGNNEKLFFGSGTQLSVL.

The genes are TRBV4-3 and TRBJ1-1; tentatively, D is TRBD1 (6 bases). The CDR3 loop spans 15 amino acids. V lost 0 bases to trimming and J lost 11 bases, with 19 bases between them. CDR1 is LGHNA, CDR2 YSLEER, per germline. In nucleotides, the CDR3 is TGCGCCAGCAGCCAAGACACAGCAACAGGGCTTCTGGCTTTCTTT. Protein: CASSQDTATGLLAFF.

The V call is TRBV5-8, the J call TRBJ2-1; no reliable D call. The CDR3 totals 11 residues. Germline V gene lookup returns CDR1 SGHTS and CDR2 YDEGEE. V lost 4 bases and J lost 8, with 7 bases in between. The CDR3 nucleotides read TGTGCCAGCAGCCTGAGCGATGAGCAGTTCTTC. Translated, it gives CASSLSDEQFF.

This chain joins TRBV13 and TRBJ2-1; D might be TRBD1 (5 bases). CDR1 is PRHDT and CDR2 is FYEKMQ in the germline V gene (reference sequence). The length of the CDR3 is 12 residues. Trimming removed 8 bases at V and 5 bases at J, with 10 bases between. CDR3: CASVSGNNEQFF. CDR3 DNA: TGTGCCAGCGTGTCAGGGAACAATGAGCAGTTCTTC. The full variable domain, rest sourced from reference TRBV13 and TRBJ2-1, is AAGVIQSPRHLIKEKRETATLKCYPIPRHDTVYWYQQGPGQDPQFLISFYEKMQSDKGSIPDRFSAQQFSDYHSELNMSSLELGDSALYFCASVSGNNEQFFGPGTRLTVL.

The V and J genes are TRBV27 and TRBJ2-3, with D perhaps TRBD1 (6 bases). Germline CDR1 and CDR2: MNHEY and SMNVEV (reference sequence). V was pared by 3 bases and J by 5 bases, with 12 bases between. The CDR3 is 14 residues long. The CDR3 sequence is CASSFLGARDTQYF. DNA for the CDR3: TGTGCCAGCAGTTTTTTGGGGGCGAGAGATACGCAGTATTTT.